These 23 T cell receptor beta chains originate from one sample sequenced in a study of OX40 agonist ivuxolimab in advanced cancers. Sequencing was performed with immunoSEQ multiplex PCR; in TCRdb, only in-frame clones are kept and a portion is missing. This sample yields around 80,000 clones, of which 85% are seen a single time; under 3.5% belongs to the top ten. The sequencing here drew on CD4+ or CD8+ T cells sorted from blood, taken in a trial of the OX40 agonist ivuxolimab. The receptors derive from an adult with an advanced solid tumor such as melanoma, head and neck, liver or kidney cancer.

The gene calls are TRBV18 and TRBJ1-2; D is unclear. CDR1 KGHSH and CDR2 LQKENI come from the germline V gene. The CDR3 totals 13 residues. The ends were cut back, 4 bases at V and 4 bases at J, with 10 bases in the middle. The CDR3 DNA sequence: TGTGCCAGCTCACGTGCCGTCGGCTATGGCTACACCTTC. Residues: CASSRAVGYGYTF.

This chain uses TRBV7-3 with TRBJ2-3; D gene uncertain. CDR3 length: 15 amino acids. Germline V CDR1 and CDR2: SGHTA, FQGTGA. The V end was cut by 3 bases, the J end by 0 bases, with 10 bases between. DNA for the CDR3: TGTGCCAGCAGCTTTGTGGTTTTTAGCACAGATACGCAGTATTTT. As protein: CASSFVVFSTDTQYF.

The gene calls are TRBV6-6 and TRBJ1-2; 9 nucleotides line up with TRBD1. V was pared by 0 bases and J by 8 bases, with 4 bases of the junction left unmatched. This CDR3 is 14 amino acids long. The germline CDR1 and CDR2 sequences are MNHNY and SVGAGI (reference sequence). The CDR3 nucleotides are TGTGCCAGCAGTTACTCGGACAGGGGCAGGGGCTACACCTTC. Its translation is CASSYSDRGRGYTF.

V usage is TRBV9 and J usage is TRBJ2-2; a possible D gene is TRBD2 (5 bases). The V gene's germline CDR1 is SGDLS and CDR2 YYNGEE. The CDR3 runs to 16 residues. Between the trimmed V and J ends, which lost 0 bases and 0 bases, there was a span of 9 bases. The CDR3 protein is CASSVGGSANTGELFF. The CDR3 DNA is TGTGCCAGCAGCGTAGGAGGGAGCGCGAACACCGGGGAGCTGTTTTTT.

The chain combines TRBV9 with TRBJ2-7; D is possibly TRBD1 (6 bases). The germline CDR1 and CDR2 sequences are SGDLS and YYNGEE. V lost 0 bases, J lost 1 base, and 8 bases lay in between. CDR3 length: 14 residues. CDR3 region: CASSVGRGSYEQYF. The CDR3 DNA reads as TGTGCCAGCAGCGTAGGCAGGGGATCCTACGAGCAGTACTTC.

The genes are TRBV9 and TRBJ1-2; 7 bases line up with TRBD1. The trim removed 2 bases at V and 2 bases at J, leaving 9 bases unmatched. Germline-derived CDR1 and CDR2 are SGDLS and YYNGEE. This CDR3 contains 16 residues. The CDR3 reads CASSVRAKGANYGYTF. The CDR3 nucleotides read TGTGCCAGCAGCGTCCGCGCCAAGGGGGCCAACTATGGCTACACCTTC.

This clone was picked up a small number of times. The rearrangement links TRBV18 to TRBJ1-2; TRBD1 aligns across 7 bases. CDR3 length: 14 residues. Germline trimming cut 2 bases from V and 4 bases from J; bases unmatched to any gene: 4. The germline gives CDR1 KGHSH, CDR2 LQKENI. The CDR3 sequence is CASSPSSGGYGYTF. The CDR3 DNA reads as TGTGCCAGCTCACCATCTTCAGGGGGCTATGGCTACACCTTC.

This clone was picked up one time. The chain uses TRBV5-5 and TRBJ1-4; possibly TRBD1 for D (5 bases). The CDR3 length is 18 residues. V lost 4 bases to trimming and J lost 2 bases, with 21 bases between them. Per the germline V gene, CDR1 is SGHKS and CDR2 is YYEKEE (reference sequence). The CDR3 is CASSRTPLAGTTNEKLFF. The CDR3 nucleotides read TGTGCCAGCAGCCGAACACCCCTCGCGGGGACTACTAATGAAAAACTGTTTTTT.

The V call is TRBV7-3, the J call TRBJ2-1; weak D call: TRBD2 (6 bases). Trimming removed 2 bases at V and 0 bases at J, with 11 bases between. This CDR3 comprises 16 residues. Germline CDR1 is SGHTA and CDR2 is FQGTGA. CDR3 in amino acids: CASSLGGAVSYNEQFF. The CDR3 region has the DNA TGTGCCAGCAGCTTAGGCGGGGCCGTCTCCTACAATGAGCAGTTCTTC.

The chain employs TRBV29-1 and TRBJ1-1, with 10 positions matching TRBD1. CDR1 is SQVTM, CDR2 ANQGSEA, per germline. The CDR3 runs to 14 residues. V shed 6 bases, J shed 6 bases, and the junction held 10 bases outside the gene matches. Here the CDR3 reads CSVTGGRLKAEAFF. Here the CDR3 DNA reads TGCAGCGTGACAGGGGGCCGTCTAAAAGCTGAAGCTTTCTTT.

The chain recombines TRBV6-1 with TRBJ1-5; D uncertain. Trimming pared 4 bases from V and 4 bases from J, leaving 14 bases between. The CDR3 spans 15 residues. In germline, CDR1 is MNHNS, CDR2 SASEGT. The CDR3 coding sequence is TGTGCCAGCAGTGGGGAGGGAGGTTGGAATCAGCCCCAGCATTTT. It is translated as CASSGEGGWNQPQHF.

V gene TRBV9 combines with J gene TRBJ2-1, with 11 bases identical to TRBD1. The CDR3 has 15 amino acids. Germline-derived CDR1 and CDR2 are SGDLS and YYNGEE. Trimming at V came to 1 base and at J to 9 bases, leaving 6 bases not matched to a gene. The CDR3 region has the DNA TGTGCCAGCAGCGTAACGGACAGGGGGCAGGGTGAGCAGTTCTTC. Translated: CASSVTDRGQGEQFF.

V is TRBV27 and J is TRBJ2-7; TRBD2 matches 7 bases. CDR1 is MNHEY and CDR2 is SMNVEV in the germline V gene (reference sequence). The CDR3 has 16 residues. Trimming took 4 bases from V and 1 from J; bases not matched to a gene: 10. CDR3: CASSSTGTTISYEQYF. The CDR3 DNA reads TGTGCCAGCAGTTCAACCGGGACTACCATTTCCTACGAGCAGTACTTC.

The rearrangement uses TRBV4-2 and TRBJ1-6, with a possible D match to TRBD1 (5 bases). The CDR3 runs 17 residues. V lost 4 bases and J lost 4, with 17 bases in between. Germline loops: CDR1 LGHNA, CDR2 YNFKEQ. Written as DNA, the CDR3 is TGTGCCAGCAGCCCATTTGGGGGTCAGGAATATAATTCACCCCTCCACTTT. Protein: CASSPFGGQEYNSPLHF.

The CDR3: CSVDLSGSYTF. CDR3 coding DNA: TGCAGCGTTGATCTCTCTGGGAGCTACACCTTC. The chain links TRBV29-1 to TRBJ1-2; no firm D call. V lost 3 bases to trimming and J lost 9 bases, with 11 bases between them. Germline V gene sequence: CDR1 SQVTM, CDR2 ANQGSEA. The CDR3 runs 11 residues.

The gene calls are TRBV5-1 and TRBJ2-7, with 7 bases that match TRBD2. Germline-derived CDR1 and CDR2 are SGHRS and YFSETQ. CDR3 length: 15 residues. The junction had 9 bases not matched to a gene; V was cut back by 4 bases and J by 2 bases. This chain's CDR3 is CASSTVAGVAYEQYF. CDR3 in DNA: TGCGCCAGCAGCACCGTAGCGGGCGTTGCCTACGAGCAGTACTTC.

DNA of the CDR3: TGCAGCGTTGGAAACCCCGACAGGGCCCTCACAGATACGCAGTATTTT. Its protein is CSVGNPDRALTDTQYF. The chain recombines TRBV29-1 with TRBJ2-3; 7 nucleotides line up with TRBD1. The CDR3 has 16 amino acids. Germline-derived CDR1 and CDR2 are SQVTM and ANQGSEA. J lost 2 bases, V lost 4 bases, and 12 bases had no gene match.

The V gene is TRBV5-4, the J gene TRBJ1-4; 9 nucleotides line up with TRBD1. Germline V CDR1 and CDR2: SGHNT, YYREEE (reference sequence). CDR3 size: 14 residues. Trimming at V came to 2 bases and at J to 7 bases, leaving 3 bases not matched to a gene. This chain's CDR3 is CASSFDRGSEKLFF. The CDR3 nucleotides read TGTGCCAGCAGCTTCGACAGGGGGAGTGAAAAACTGTTTTTT.

In this sample, this clone turned up once. J is TRBJ1-1 and V is TRBV6-1, with D unclear. The CDR3 has 12 amino acids. V was pared by 7 bases and J by 4 bases, with 10 bases between. In germline, CDR1 is MNHNS, CDR2 SASEGT. CDR3 residues: CASKAGGTEAFF. In nucleotides, the CDR3 is TGTGCCAGCAAGGCGGGCGGCACTGAAGCTTTCTTT.

This rearrangement joins TRBV18 to TRBJ1-4; 7 bases are shared with TRBD1. Germline CDR1 KGHSH, CDR2 LQKENI. The CDR3 length is 16 residues. After removal of 6 bases from V and 4 bases from J, the junction contained 11 bases not matched to a gene. Written as DNA, the CDR3 is TGTGCCAGCTCGCTAGCCCTACAGGGGAATAATGAAAAACTGTTTTTT. Translating gives CASSLALQGNNEKLFF.

This clone showed up just a few times. The CDR3: CASSQDSTANQPQHF. Here the CDR3 DNA reads TGTGCCAGCAGCCAAGATTCAACAGCAAATCAGCCCCAGCATTTT. The chain recombines TRBV4-2 with TRBJ1-5; D not resolved. CDR1 and CDR2 from the germline V gene are LGHNA and YNFKEQ. The CDR3 sequence is 15 residues long. V was cut by 0 bases and J by 4 bases, with 10 bases left in between.

The chain links TRBV28 to TRBJ1-6, with a possible D match to TRBD1 (5 bases). The CDR3 spans 12 residues. Trimming left V 5 bases short and J 16 bases short, with 15 bases between. Germline V gene lookup returns CDR1 MDHEN and CDR2 SYDVKM. The CDR3 DNA sequence: TGTGCCAGCAGTCTTCGGGGCCTACATCTCCACTTT. It yields the protein CASSLRGLHLHF. Based on the CDR3 plus reference TRBV28 and TRBJ1-6, the full variable domain is DVKVTQSSRYLVKRTGEKVFLECVQDMDHENMFWYRQDPGLGLRLIYFSYDVKMKEKGDIPEGYSVSREKKERFSLILESASTNQTSMYLCASSLRGLHLHFGNGTRLTVT.

This rearrangement joins TRBV4-3 to TRBJ1-2; D may be TRBD1 (6 bases). V was shortened by 4 bases and J by 5 bases, with 8 bases between the two germline ends. The CDR3 loop spans 12 amino acids. Per germline, CDR1 LGHNA and CDR2 YSLEER. CDR3 DNA: TGCGCCAGCAGCCTAGGGGGATATGGCTACACCTTC. Translated, it gives CASSLGGYGYTF.